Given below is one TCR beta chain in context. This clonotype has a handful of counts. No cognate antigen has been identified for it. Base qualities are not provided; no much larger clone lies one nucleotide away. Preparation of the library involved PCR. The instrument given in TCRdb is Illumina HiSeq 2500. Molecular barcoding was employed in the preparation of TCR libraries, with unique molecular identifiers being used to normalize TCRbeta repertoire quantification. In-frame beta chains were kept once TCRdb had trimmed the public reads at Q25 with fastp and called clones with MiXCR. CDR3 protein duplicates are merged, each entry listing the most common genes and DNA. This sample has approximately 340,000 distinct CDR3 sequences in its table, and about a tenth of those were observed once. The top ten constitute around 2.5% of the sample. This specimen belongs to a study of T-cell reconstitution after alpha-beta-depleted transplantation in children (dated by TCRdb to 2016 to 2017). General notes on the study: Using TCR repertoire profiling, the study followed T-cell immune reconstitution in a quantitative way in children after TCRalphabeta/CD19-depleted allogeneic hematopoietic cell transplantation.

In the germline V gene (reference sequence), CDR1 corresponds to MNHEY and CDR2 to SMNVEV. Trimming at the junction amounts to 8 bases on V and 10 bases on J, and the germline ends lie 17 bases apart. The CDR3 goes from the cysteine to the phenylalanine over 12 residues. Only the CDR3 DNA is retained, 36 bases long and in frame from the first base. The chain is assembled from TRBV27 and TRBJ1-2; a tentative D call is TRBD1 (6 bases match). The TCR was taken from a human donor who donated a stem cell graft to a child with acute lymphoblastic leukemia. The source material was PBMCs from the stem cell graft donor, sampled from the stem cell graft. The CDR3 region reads CASGGRGIPYTF. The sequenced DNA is TGTGCCAGCGGAGGCAGGGGCATCCCCTACACCTTC.